This T cell receptor beta chain comes out of a study of blood T cell repertoires in COVID-19. The protocol was immunoSEQ multiplex PCR, while the TCRdb copy is restricted to in-frame clones and leaves out a portion. The table has some 77,000 clones, 70% to 90% seen once. CDR1 SGHDT and CDR2 YYEEEE come from the germline V gene. The length of the CDR3 is 15 residues. Trimming cost V 0 bases and J 5 bases, with 14 bases left between them. The V call is TRBV5-6, the J call TRBJ2-5, with D possibly matching TRBD2 (6 bases). Sequences were obtained from peripheral blood. The sequence came from a man aged 25-40 years with acute or convalescent COVID-19. The CDR3 coding sequence is TGTGCCAGCAGCTTGGTGGAGGGGAGGAGGGAGACCCAGTACTTC. Translation: CASSLVEGRRETQYF.